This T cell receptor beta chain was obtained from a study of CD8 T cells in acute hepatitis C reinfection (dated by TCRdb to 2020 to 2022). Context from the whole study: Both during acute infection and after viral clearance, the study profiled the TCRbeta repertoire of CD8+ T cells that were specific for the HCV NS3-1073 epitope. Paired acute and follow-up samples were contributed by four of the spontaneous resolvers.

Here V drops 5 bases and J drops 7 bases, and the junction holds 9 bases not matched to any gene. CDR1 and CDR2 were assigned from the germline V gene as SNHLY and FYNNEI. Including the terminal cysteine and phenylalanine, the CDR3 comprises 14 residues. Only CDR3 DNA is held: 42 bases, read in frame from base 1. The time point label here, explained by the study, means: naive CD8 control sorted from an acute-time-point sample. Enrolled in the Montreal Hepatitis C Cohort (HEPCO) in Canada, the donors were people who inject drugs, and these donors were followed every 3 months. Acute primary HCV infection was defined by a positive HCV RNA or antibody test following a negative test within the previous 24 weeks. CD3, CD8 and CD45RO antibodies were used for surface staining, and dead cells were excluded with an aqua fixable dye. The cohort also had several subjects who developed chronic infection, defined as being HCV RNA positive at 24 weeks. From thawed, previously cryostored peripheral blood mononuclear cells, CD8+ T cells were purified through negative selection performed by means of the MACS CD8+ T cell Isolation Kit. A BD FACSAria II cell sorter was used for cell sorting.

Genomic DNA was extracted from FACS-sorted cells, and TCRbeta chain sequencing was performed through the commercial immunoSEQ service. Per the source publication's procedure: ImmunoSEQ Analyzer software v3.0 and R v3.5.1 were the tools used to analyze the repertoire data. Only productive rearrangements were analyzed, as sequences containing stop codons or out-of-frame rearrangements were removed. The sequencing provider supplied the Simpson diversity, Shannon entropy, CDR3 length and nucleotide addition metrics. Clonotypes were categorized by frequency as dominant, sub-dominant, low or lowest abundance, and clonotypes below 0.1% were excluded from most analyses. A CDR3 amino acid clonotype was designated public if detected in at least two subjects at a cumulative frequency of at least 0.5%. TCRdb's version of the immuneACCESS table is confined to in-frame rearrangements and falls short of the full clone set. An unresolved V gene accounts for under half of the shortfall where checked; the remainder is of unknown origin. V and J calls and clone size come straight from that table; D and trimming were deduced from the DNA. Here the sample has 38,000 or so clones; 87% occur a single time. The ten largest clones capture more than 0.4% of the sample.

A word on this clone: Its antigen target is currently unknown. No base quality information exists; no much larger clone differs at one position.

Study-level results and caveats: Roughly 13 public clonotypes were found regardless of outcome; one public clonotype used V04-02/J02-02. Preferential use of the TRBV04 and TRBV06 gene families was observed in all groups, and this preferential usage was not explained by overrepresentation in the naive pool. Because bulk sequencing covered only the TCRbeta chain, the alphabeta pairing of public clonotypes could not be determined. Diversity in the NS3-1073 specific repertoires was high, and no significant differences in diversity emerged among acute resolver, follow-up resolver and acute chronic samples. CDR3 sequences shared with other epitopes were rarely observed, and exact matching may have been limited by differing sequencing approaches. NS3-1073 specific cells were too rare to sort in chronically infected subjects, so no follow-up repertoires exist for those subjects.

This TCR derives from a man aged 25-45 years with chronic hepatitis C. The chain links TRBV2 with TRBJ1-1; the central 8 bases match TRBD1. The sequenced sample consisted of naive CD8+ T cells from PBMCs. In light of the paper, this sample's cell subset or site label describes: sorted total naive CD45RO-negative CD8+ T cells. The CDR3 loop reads CASSFGQGGVEAFF. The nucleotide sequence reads TGTGCCAGCAGTTTCGGACAGGGCGGTGTTGAAGCTTTCTTT.